These 6 T cell receptor beta chains share one sample of origin, sequenced in a study of beta chain features in type 1 diabetes. Every isolated RNA sample was fully reverse transcribed, so sequencing captured expressed TCRB transcripts. TCRdb's table, derived via immunoSEQ multiplex PCR, lists solely in-frame clones and lacks some. The sample consists of around 300,000 clones, approximately 9.9% of them appearing once. The sequenced sample consisted of naive CD4+ T cells from blood. The receptors stem from a woman aged 30 to 39 in good health.

The rearrangement joins TRBV7-2 to TRBJ2-5; D is undetermined. Germline V lookup: CDR1 SGHTA, CDR2 FQGNSA. The CDR3 is made up of 14 amino acids. The germline V and J ends were trimmed by 4 bases and 2 bases, with 11 bases remaining between them. CDR3 residues: CASSSSLPQETQYF. In DNA, the CDR3 is TGTGCCAGCAGCTCCTCCCTTCCTCAAGAGACCCAGTACTTC.

This clone has just a few counts. The V and J genes are TRBV29-1 and TRBJ1-5; the D gene is possibly TRBD1 (5 bases). CDR3 size: 13 residues. V was shortened by 4 bases and J by 2 bases, with 9 bases between the two germline ends. Per germline, CDR1 SQVTM and CDR2 ANQGSEA. CDR3 DNA: TGCAGCGTTGCTGGGGCAGGCAATCAGCCCCAGCATTTT. Translating gives CSVAGAGNQPQHF.

This clone showed up just a few times. The chain combines TRBV25-1 with TRBJ2-3, with 10 bases fitting TRBD1. The ends lost 2 bases at V and 3 bases at J; junction bases unmatched: 11. CDR1 MGHDK and CDR2 SYGVNS come from the germline V gene. The length of the CDR3 is 18 residues. CDR3 bases: TGTGCCAGCAGTGAACAGGGTCCCAGGGACAGGGGTACAGATACGCAGTATTTT. Residues: CASSEQGPRDRGTDTQYF.

The chain combines TRBV10-3 with TRBJ2-7; D may be TRBD2 (5 bases). The germline V gene has CDR1 ENHRY and CDR2 SYGVKD. V lost 9 bases and J 3 bases, leaving 21 bases between the germline ends. This CDR3 is built from 15 residues. Here the CDR3 reads CAIRSGLEEVYEQYF. DNA for the CDR3: TGTGCCATTCGATCCGGACTGGAAGAGGTCTACGAGCAGTACTTC.

This chain links TRBV11-1 with TRBJ2-7; 7 bases are a match to TRBD1. The trim removed 5 bases at V and 6 bases at J, leaving 7 bases unmatched. CDR3 size: 13 residues. In germline, CDR1 is SGHAT, CDR2 FQDESV (reference sequence). CDR3 sequence: CASSKTTGTEQYF. DNA of the CDR3: TGTGCCAGCAGCAAAACGACAGGGACCGAGCAGTACTTC.

As for this clone: The same CDR3 arises from other DNA sequences in this sample as well. This sequence joins TRBV14 and TRBJ2-7, with D hard to call. V was cut by 3 bases and J by 3 bases, with 6 bases left in between. CDR1 SGHDN and CDR2 FVKESK come from the germline V gene. This CDR3 region has 12 residues. The CDR3 spells CASSHYRYEQYF. Here the CDR3 DNA reads TGTGCCAGCAGCCACTACCGCTACGAGCAGTACTTC.